Below are 18 T cell receptor beta chains sequenced from a single sample in a study of T-cell reconstitution after alpha-beta-depleted transplantation in children. Unique molecular identifiers were used in preparing the TCRbeta library. TCRdb re-called the PCR reads with MiXCR, one entry per CDR3 protein. The profile shows hundreds of thousands of distinct CDR3 sequences, under 30% of them singletons. The source was PBMCs, mostly from graft donor cells, collected 360 days after TCRalphabeta/CD19-depleted stem cell transplant. These receptor sequences come from a female patient aged 2-9 years who had a stem cell transplant for congenital amegakaryocytic thrombocytopenia, so the T cells may come from the graft donor.

This clonotype was detected only a few times. The gene calls are TRBV20-1 and TRBJ2-7; possibly TRBD1 for D (5 bases). CDR3 length: 14 amino acids. Trimming left V 7 bases short and J 2 bases short, with 18 bases between. Germline V CDR1 and CDR2: DFQATT, SNEGSKA (reference sequence). The DNA of the CDR3 is TGCAGTGTCGTGGGGCACAGACTTACCTACGAGCAGTACTTC. This encodes CSVVGHRLTYEQYF.

Of note for this clonotype: An end of the junction does not agree with germline; a read error may underlie this. The chain has TRBV20-1 and TRBJ2-1, with D perhaps matching TRBD2 (5 bases). The CDR3 covers 16 residues. Germline CDR1 reads DFQATT; CDR2 reads SNEGSKA (reference sequence). CDR3 loop: CSARDLSDYPYNEQFF. The CDR3 bases are TGCAGTGCGAGAGACCTTAGCGACTACCCCTACAATGAGCAGTTCTTC.

This clonotype was found a few times. The rearrangement joins TRBV12-3 or TRBV12-4 to TRBJ2-4; weak D call: TRBD1 (6 bases). V was clipped by 3 bases and J by 8 bases, with 11 bases between them. The CDR3 contains 13 residues. This CDR3 reads CASSFQGTDIQYF. CDR3 DNA: TGTGCCAGCAGTTTTCAGGGGACCGACATTCAGTACTTC.

J is TRBJ2-7 and V is TRBV3-1; 8 positions agree with TRBD1. Unmatched junction bases numbered 2, after V lost 0 bases and J lost 4 bases. This CDR3 spans 14 amino acids. Germline-derived CDR1 and CDR2 are LGHDT and YNNKEL (reference sequence). DNA of the CDR3: TGTGCCAGCAGCCAAGAAAACAGGGGGTACGAGCAGTACTTC. It is translated as CASSQENRGYEQYF.

The DNA for the CDR3 is TGCGCCAGCAGCTACGCCTCACCTCCTTTCTACGAGCAGTACTTC. Its translation: CASSYASPPFYEQYF. The chain uses TRBV5-1 and TRBJ2-7; D not certain. The CDR3 covers 15 residues. Germline assignment: CDR1 SGHRS and CDR2 YFSETQ. Trimming removed 3 bases from V and 3 bases from J, with 16 bases in between.

The chain employs TRBV12-3 or TRBV12-4 and TRBJ2-5, with 8 bases fitting TRBD2. Germline trimming cut 3 bases from V and 2 bases from J; bases unmatched to any gene: 5. The CDR3 contains 15 residues. In DNA form, the CDR3 reads TGTGCCAGCAGTTTGAACGGGGGGGGACAAGAGACCCAGTACTTC. Translated: CASSLNGGGQETQYF.

This chain links TRBV10-3 with TRBJ1-2; 8 bases align to TRBD1. This CDR3 spans 12 amino acids. J gave up 7 bases and V 5 bases, and 3 bases lay outside the gene matches. Germline V gene data show CDR1 as ENHRY and CDR2 as SYGVKD. The CDR3 DNA reads as TGTGCCATCAGTCGGACAGGGAGTGGCTACACCTTC. It yields the protein CAISRTGSGYTF.

This clonotype was counted a few times. V and J are TRBV29-1 and TRBJ2-2, with D unresolved. Per germline, CDR1 SQVTM and CDR2 ANQGSEA. CDR3 length equals 12 residues. V dropped 7 bases and J dropped 4 bases, with 10 bases sitting between them. The CDR3 DNA is TGCAGCGCCGCCCATGGCACCGGGGAGCTGTTTTTT. Residues: CSAAHGTGELFF.

The CDR3 sequence is CSAGDRYEQYF. The CDR3 coding sequence is TGCAGTGCTGGCGACAGGTACGAGCAGTACTTC. The J gene is TRBJ2-7, the V gene TRBV20-1; a weak D match, TRBD1 (6 bases). The CDR3 totals 11 residues. The V end lost 5 bases, the J end lost 4 bases, and 9 bases lay between the germline ends. Germline V lookup: CDR1 DFQATT, CDR2 SNEGSKA (reference sequence).

This clonotype was counted a few times. The chain recombines TRBV5-4 with TRBJ2-5; no firm D call. V lost 4 bases and J lost 4, with 14 bases in between. CDR1 is SGHNT, CDR2 YYREEE, per germline (reference sequence). There are 14 residues in the CDR3. The CDR3: CASSLDPLGETQYF. The CDR3, as DNA: TGTGCCAGCAGCCTCGACCCATTGGGAGAGACCCAGTACTTC.

This clonotype was found a few times. The rearrangement uses TRBV12-3 or TRBV12-4 and TRBJ2-5; a weak D match, TRBD2 (5 bases). This CDR3 is built from 14 residues. Trimming stripped 4 bases from V and 3 bases from J, with 12 bases between. CDR3 sequence (DNA): TGTGCCAGCAGTTCAACTAAGCGGAAAGAGACCCAGTACTTC. Encoded protein: CASSSTKRKETQYF.

The V and J genes are TRBV14 and TRBJ2-7; 7 bases fit TRBD1. The CDR3 contains 15 residues. The V and J ends lost 2 bases and 2 bases, in that order; junction bases with no gene match: 6. The V gene's germline CDR1 is SGHDN and CDR2 FVKESK. CDR3 protein: CASSQTDRATYEQYF. In nucleotides, the CDR3 is TGTGCCAGCAGCCAAACCGACAGGGCCACCTACGAGCAGTACTTC.

V gene TRBV11-2 combines with J gene TRBJ2-1, with 10 bases that match TRBD2. Per the germline V gene, CDR1 is SGHAT and CDR2 is FQNNGV. The CDR3 runs to 18 residues. The V gene end was trimmed by 5 bases and the J gene end by 5 bases; junction bases not matched to a gene: 15. The CDR3 loop reads CASSPTTLLAGRDNEQFF. The CDR3 coding sequence is TGTGCCAGCAGCCCGACCACTCTACTAGCGGGGCGGGACAATGAGCAGTTCTTC.

V usage is TRBV7-9 and J usage is TRBJ2-7; D is uncertain. V was pared by 3 bases and J by 3 bases, with 18 bases between. The V gene's germline CDR1 is SEHNR and CDR2 FQNEAQ (reference sequence). The CDR3 length is 16 residues. CDR3 nucleotides: TGTGCCAGCAGCTTGAGCCCCAGGCAGGATTACTACGAGCAGTACTTC. Its translation: CASSLSPRQDYYEQYF.

This clonotype was recorded at least ten times. The chain links TRBV7-9 to TRBJ2-3; D possibly corresponds to TRBD2 (6 bases). From germline, CDR1 is SEHNR and CDR2 FQNEAQ (reference sequence). Trimming left V 6 bases short and J 4 bases short, with 23 bases between. The CDR3 spans 17 residues. The CDR3 bases are TGTGCCAGCAGTTTGATTCCTAGCGCGGTGGGCGCAGATACGCAGTATTTT. It codes for CASSLIPSAVGADTQYF.

The J gene is TRBJ1-1, the V gene TRBV7-2; tentatively, D is TRBD1 (5 bases). The CDR3 is 13 residues long. Germline loops: CDR1 SGHTA, CDR2 FQGNSA. V was cut by 4 bases and J by 6 bases, with 12 bases left in between. The chain's CDR3 is CASSSDSLSEAFF. DNA for the CDR3: TGTGCCAGCAGCTCTGACAGTCTCTCTGAAGCTTTCTTT.

This chain links TRBV20-1 with TRBJ2-4, with 11 bases identical to TRBD2. Trimming at V came to 0 bases and at J to 5 bases, leaving 6 bases not matched to a gene. Germline V gene lookup returns CDR1 DFQATT and CDR2 SNEGSKA (reference sequence). The CDR3 has 16 residues. CDR3 coding DNA: TGCAGTGCTAGAGATCCGGGTAGCGGGGGGGAAAACATTCAGTACTTC. This codes for CSARDPGSGGENIQYF.

The sample holds a few counts of this clonotype. The chain has TRBV20-1 and TRBJ1-2, with D hard to call. The V and J ends lost 8 bases and 4 bases respectively, with 14 bases between them. Germline values: CDR1 DFQATT, CDR2 SNEGSKA (reference sequence). There are 12 residues in the CDR3. The CDR3 sequence: CSTISAGYGYTF. The CDR3 DNA follows: TGCAGTACTATCTCGGCGGGCTATGGCTACACCTTC.